This passage covers 18 T cell receptor beta chains from one sample sequenced in a study of cytomegalovirus exposure and HLA in healthy donors. This PCR relied on a set of 60 Vbeta primers and 13 Jbeta primers. Sequencing was performed with immunoSEQ multiplex PCR; in TCRdb, only in-frame clones are kept and a portion is missing. The sample yields around 140,000 clones, roughly 80% seen once. Material for sequencing was PBMCs. These receptors were obtained from an older woman in good health and CMV-seronegative.

The chain has TRBV4-1 and TRBJ1-5; D unresolved. Germline V lookup: CDR1 MGHRA, CDR2 YSYEKL. The V end lost 3 bases, the J end lost 0 bases, and 9 bases lay between the germline ends. The CDR3 is made up of 15 amino acids. CDR3 protein: CASSQNTYSNQPQHF. CDR3 DNA sequence: TGCGCCAGCAGCCAGAACACATATAGCAATCAGCCCCAGCATTTT.

The DNA of the CDR3 is TGTGCCAGCAGCGCCGGGACTTCGGAAAAACTGTTTTTT. Protein product: CASSAGTSEKLFF. V is TRBV7-3 and J is TRBJ1-4, with D maybe TRBD1 (5 bases). The CDR3 loop spans 13 amino acids. Germline CDR1 and CDR2: SGHTA and FQGTGA. Between the trimmed V and J ends, which lost 5 bases and 8 bases, there was a span of 12 bases. The full variable domain, in which reference TRBV7-3 and TRBJ1-4 provide the parts outside the CDR3, is GAGVSQTPSNKVTEKGKYVELRCDPISGHTALYWYRQSLGQGPEFLIYFQGTGAADDSGLPNDRFFAVRPEGSVSTLKIQRTERGDSAVYLCASSAGTSEKLFFGSGTQLSVL.

This chain connects TRBV5-6 to TRBJ2-7, with unresolved D. The ends were cut back, 0 bases at V and 1 base at J, with 5 bases in the middle. This CDR3 comprises 13 residues. CDR1 SGHDT and CDR2 YYEEEE come from the germline V gene. The CDR3 region has the DNA TGTGCCAGCAGCTTGGGCAGATCCTACGAGCAGTACTTC. Translation gives CASSLGRSYEQYF.

This clone was counted only a few times. The chain uses TRBV11-2 and TRBJ2-7, with D uncertain. Deletions cut 1 base from V and 7 bases from J, with 8 bases between. The CDR3 is 12 amino acids. Germline V lookup: CDR1 SGHAT, CDR2 FQNNGV. CDR3 amino acids: CASSLGLGEQYF. As DNA, the CDR3 is TGTGCCAGCAGCTTAGGGCTTGGTGAGCAGTACTTC.

V usage is TRBV6-6 and J usage is TRBJ2-1, with a tentative D call TRBD2 (5 bases). V lost 2 bases and J lost 6, with 17 bases in between. In germline, CDR1 is MNHNY, CDR2 SVGAGI (reference sequence). This CDR3 is built from 16 residues. CDR3 loop: CASSYGGPAGGNEQFF. CDR3 DNA: TGTGCCAGCAGTTACGGTGGTCCCGCGGGTGGCAATGAGCAGTTCTTC.

The J gene is TRBJ2-1, the V gene TRBV9; TRBD2 matches at 10 bases. The junction had 10 bases not matched to a gene; V was cut back by 4 bases and J by 9 bases. Germline V gene lookup returns CDR1 SGDLS and CDR2 YYNGEE. The CDR3 spans 15 residues. The CDR3 protein is CASSPRASGRGEQFF. In nucleotides, the CDR3 is TGTGCCAGCAGCCCCAGGGCTAGCGGGAGAGGTGAGCAGTTCTTC.

This clone has just a few counts. This chain uses TRBV9 with TRBJ2-5; D is perhaps TRBD2 (6 bases). CDR1 and CDR2 from the germline V gene are SGDLS and YYNGEE. The V and J ends lost 4 bases and 4 bases respectively, with 17 bases between them. CDR3 size: 15 residues. CDR3 sequence: CASSPGPSGGETQYF. CDR3 sequence (DNA): TGTGCCAGCAGCCCGGGACCATCCGGGGGAGAGACCCAGTACTTC.

The chain couples TRBV7-3 to TRBJ1-1, with D hard to call. Germline CDR1 SGHTA, CDR2 FQGTGA. This CDR3 is 13 amino acids long. Trimming stripped 2 bases from V and 2 bases from J, with 6 bases between. The CDR3 region has the DNA TGTGCCAGCAGCTTACGGTTCAACACTGAAGCTTTCTTT. Amino acids: CASSLRFNTEAFF.

This sequence joins TRBV11-1 and TRBJ2-7, with D hard to call. Deletions cut 4 bases from V and 5 bases from J, with 12 bases between. The length of the CDR3 is 13 residues. Germline CDR1 is SGHAT and CDR2 is FQDESV (reference sequence). CDR3 bases: TGTGCCAGCAGCTCCTCCCCTTTCGACGAGCAGTACTTC. Translation: CASSSSPFDEQYF.

The chain recombines TRBV27 with TRBJ2-1; the D is unclear. The CDR3 length is 13 residues. The V gene lost 3 bases and the J gene lost 8 bases, with 11 bases spanning the gap. The germline V gene encodes CDR1 MNHEY and CDR2 SMNVEV (reference sequence). This CDR3 is CASSLRPWDEQFF. DNA for the CDR3: TGTGCCAGCAGTTTGAGGCCCTGGGATGAGCAGTTCTTC.

The chain links TRBV15 to TRBJ1-3; D may be TRBD1 (5 bases). The CDR3 spans 15 residues. Trimming removed 1 base from V and 2 bases from J, with 9 bases in between. Per the germline V gene, CDR1 is LNHNV and CDR2 is YYDKDF (reference sequence). CDR3 sequence (DNA): TGTGCCACCAGCAGAGGCGGGACGCCTGGAAACACCATATATTTT. Amino acid sequence: CATSRGGTPGNTIYF.

This chain connects TRBV19 to TRBJ2-7, with 12 positions matching TRBD2. The CDR3 has 15 amino acids. The V gene's germline CDR1 is LNHDA and CDR2 SQIVND (reference sequence). Unmatched junction bases numbered 4, after V lost 0 bases and J lost 7 bases. The DNA for the CDR3 is TGTGCCAGTAGTATAGACGACGGACTAGCGGGAGAGCAGTACTTC. This translates into CASSIDDGLAGEQYF.

This clone was counted a single time. The chain carries TRBV7-9 and TRBJ1-2, with D tentatively TRBD1 (6 bases). Trimming cost V 5 bases and J 6 bases, with 19 bases left between them. Germline V CDR1 and CDR2: SEHNR, FQNEAQ (reference sequence). This CDR3 contains 15 residues. The CDR3: CASSRRGGEGDGYTF. CDR3 bases: TGTGCCAGCAGCCGGAGGGGGGGAGAGGGCGATGGCTACACCTTC.

The sample holds a few counts of this clone. The chain links TRBV10-3 to TRBJ2-7, with a weak D call TRBD2 (6 bases). This CDR3 has 13 residues. Trimming removed 2 bases from V and 7 bases from J, with 12 bases in between. Germline CDR1 reads ENHRY; CDR2 reads SYGVKD. The CDR3 region is CAISEGEVSEQYF. CDR3 DNA sequence: TGTGCCATCAGTGAGGGGGAGGTGAGTGAGCAGTACTTC.

The V call is TRBV5-1, the J call TRBJ2-3; TRBD2 is a possible D gene (6 bases). The CDR3 loop spans 14 amino acids. CDR1 and CDR2 (germline): SGHRS, YFSETQ. Trimming removed 4 bases at V and 0 bases at J, with 9 bases between. This CDR3 reads CASSAGLSTDTQYF. The CDR3 DNA is TGCGCCAGCAGCGCGGGACTTAGCACAGATACGCAGTATTTT.

V gene TRBV6-6 combines with J gene TRBJ2-7; 9 bases line up with TRBD1. The CDR3 length is 15 residues. Trimming removed 0 bases from V and 5 bases from J; junction bases left unmatched: 5. The V gene's germline CDR1 is MNHNY and CDR2 SVGAGI (reference sequence). The CDR3 DNA reads TGTGCCAGCAGTTACTCGGGACAGGGCAAGGACGAGCAGTACTTC. Amino acids: CASSYSGQGKDEQYF.

This clone occurred a few times. The rearrangement uses TRBV4-2 and TRBJ2-1; D remains unclear. This CDR3 comprises 14 residues. V lost 2 bases and J lost 6, with 11 bases in between. Germline CDR1 reads LGHNA; CDR2 reads YNFKEQ. The CDR3 region is CASSQPLTGNEQFF. CDR3 bases: TGTGCCAGCAGCCAACCCCTGACTGGCAATGAGCAGTTCTTC.

The chain recombines TRBV27 with TRBJ2-1, with 10 bases matching TRBD1. V was pared by 5 bases and J by 3 bases, with 4 bases of the junction left unmatched. The CDR3 length is 15 residues. CDR1 MNHEY and CDR2 SMNVEV come from the germline V gene (reference sequence). CDR3 amino acids: CASSPWTGGYNEQFF. CDR3 sequence (DNA): TGTGCCAGCAGTCCGTGGACAGGGGGCTACAATGAGCAGTTCTTC.